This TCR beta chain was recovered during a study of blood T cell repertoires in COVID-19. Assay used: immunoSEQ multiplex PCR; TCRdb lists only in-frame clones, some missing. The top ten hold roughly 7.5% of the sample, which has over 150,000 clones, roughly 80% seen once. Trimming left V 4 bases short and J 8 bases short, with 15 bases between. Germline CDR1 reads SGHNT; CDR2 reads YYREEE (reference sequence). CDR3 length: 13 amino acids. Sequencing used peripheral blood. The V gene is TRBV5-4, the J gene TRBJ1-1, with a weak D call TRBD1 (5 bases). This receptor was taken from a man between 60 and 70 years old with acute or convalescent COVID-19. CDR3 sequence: CASSLRGGGEAFF. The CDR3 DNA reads TGTGCCAGCAGCCTGAGGGGCGGAGGGGAAGCTTTCTTT. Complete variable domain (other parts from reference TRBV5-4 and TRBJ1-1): ETGVTQSPTHLIKTRGQQVTLRCSSQSGHNTVSWYQQALGQGPQFIFQYYREEENGRGNFPPRFSGLQFPNYSSELNVNALELDDSALYLCASSLRGGGEAFFGQGTRLTVV.